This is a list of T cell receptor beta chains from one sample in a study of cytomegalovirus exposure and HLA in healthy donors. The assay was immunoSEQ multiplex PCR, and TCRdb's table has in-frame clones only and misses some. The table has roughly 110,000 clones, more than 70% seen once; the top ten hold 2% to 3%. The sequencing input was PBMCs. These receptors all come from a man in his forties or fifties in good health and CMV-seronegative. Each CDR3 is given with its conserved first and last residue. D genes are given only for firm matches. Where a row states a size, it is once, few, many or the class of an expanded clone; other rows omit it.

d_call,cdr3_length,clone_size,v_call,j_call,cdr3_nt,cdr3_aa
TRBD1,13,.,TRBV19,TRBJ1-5,TGTGCCAGTAGTCCGGGACAGAATCAGCCCCAGCATTTT,CASSPGQNQPQHF
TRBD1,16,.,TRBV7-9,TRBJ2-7,TGTTCCAGCAGCCCATTGACGGGGCGACAGGGAAACGAGCAGTACTTC,CSSSPLTGRQGNEQYF
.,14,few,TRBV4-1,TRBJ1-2,TGCGCCAGCAGCCAAGAACGGTCGATTCGGGGCTACACCTTC,CASSQERSIRGYTF
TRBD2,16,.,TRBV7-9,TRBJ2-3,TGTGCCAGCAGCTACGGACTAGCGGGGATTACAGATACGCAGTATTTT,CASSYGLAGITDTQYF
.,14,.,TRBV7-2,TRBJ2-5,TGTGCCAGCAGCTTCACTCGTAGCCAAGAGACCCAGTACTTC,CASSFTRSQETQYF
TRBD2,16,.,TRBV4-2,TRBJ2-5,TGTGCCAGCAGCAGTACTAGCGGGGGGGCCGGGGAGACCCAGTACTTC,CASSSTSGGAGETQYF
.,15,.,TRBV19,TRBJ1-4,TGTGCCAGTAGTGACCCGGGACGGGGGGGCGAAAAACTGTTTTTT,CASSDPGRGGEKLFF
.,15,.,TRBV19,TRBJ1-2,TGTGCCAGTAGTCCAGGACTGGGAAGTAACTATGGCTACACCTTC,CASSPGLGSNYGYTF
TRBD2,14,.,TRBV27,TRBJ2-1,TGTGCCAGCAGTTCCAGCGGGGGGTACAATGAGCAGTTCTTC,CASSSSGGYNEQFF
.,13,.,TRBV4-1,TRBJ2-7,TGCGCCAGCAGCCAAGAAACAGCCTACGAGCAGTACTTC,CASSQETAYEQYF
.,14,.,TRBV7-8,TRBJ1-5,TGTGCCAGCAGCTTAAGGGGAAGGGATCAGCCCCAGCATTTT,CASSLRGRDQPQHF
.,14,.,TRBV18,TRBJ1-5,TGTGCCAGCTCACCATCTGGGGGGGGTCAGCCCCAGCATTTT,CASSPSGGGQPQHF
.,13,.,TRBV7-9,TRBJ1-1,TGTGCCAGCAGCCAACAGGGTTACACTGAAGCTTTCTTT,CASSQQGYTEAFF
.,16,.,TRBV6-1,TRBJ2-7,TGTGCCAGCAGTGCTCCCGGGCAGGGCAGATCCTACGAGCAGTACTTC,CASSAPGQGRSYEQYF
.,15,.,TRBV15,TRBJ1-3,TGTGCCACCAGCAGAGATCCGAGCTCTGGAAACACCATATATTTT,CATSRDPSSGNTIYF
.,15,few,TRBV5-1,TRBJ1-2,TGCGCCAGCAGCAATCCGGGACTAGGAGACTATGGCTACACCTTC,CASSNPGLGDYGYTF
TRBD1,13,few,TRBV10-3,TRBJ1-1,TGTGCCATCAGTGACCCCAGGGGGACTGAAGCTTTCTTT,CAISDPRGTEAFF
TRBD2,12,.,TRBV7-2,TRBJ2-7,TGTGCCAGCAGCTGGGGAGGGGCCGAGCAGTACTTC,CASSWGGAEQYF
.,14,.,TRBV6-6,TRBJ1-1,TGTGCCAGCAGTGATTCGACAGAGAACACTGAAGCTTTCTTT,CASSDSTENTEAFF
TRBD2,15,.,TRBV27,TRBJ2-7,TGTGCCAGCAGTAAGAGCGGGGGGCTCTCCTACGAGCAGTACTTC,CASSKSGGLSYEQYF
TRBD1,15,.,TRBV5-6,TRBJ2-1,TGTGCCAGCAGCTTGTGGGACAGGGGGAACTATGAGCAGTTCTTC,CASSLWDRGNYEQFF
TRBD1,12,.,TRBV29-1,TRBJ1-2,TGCAGCGGCTGGACAGGGGCTTATGGCTACACCTTC,CSGWTGAYGYTF
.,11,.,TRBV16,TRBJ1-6,TGTGCCAGCTGTCTAGATTCACCCCTCCACTTT,CASCLDSPLHF
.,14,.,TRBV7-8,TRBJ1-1,TGTGCCAGCAGCAGATTTACGGGGAACACTGAAGCTTTCTTT,CASSRFTGNTEAFF
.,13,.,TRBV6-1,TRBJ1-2,TGTGCCAGCAGTTCGTCCGGGGAGTATGGCTACACCTTC,CASSSSGEYGYTF
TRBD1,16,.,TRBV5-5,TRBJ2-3,TGTGCCAGCAGCCCCCCAGGACAGGGGGCAGCGGATACGCAGTATTTT,CASSPPGQGAADTQYF
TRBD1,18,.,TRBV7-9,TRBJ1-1,TGTGCCAGCAGCTTACCCAGGGGACAGCTCCTTAAGAACACTGAAGCTTTCTTT,CASSLPRGQLLKNTEAFF
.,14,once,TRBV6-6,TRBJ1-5,TGTGCCAGCAGGGGATGGACAGATGATCAGCCCCAGCATTTT,CASRGWTDDQPQHF
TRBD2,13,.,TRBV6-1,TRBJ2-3,TGTGCCAGCAGTGGGGGACTAAGAGATACGCAGTATTTT,CASSGGLRDTQYF
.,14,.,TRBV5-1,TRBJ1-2,TGCGCCAGCAGCTTGGTACCAGGCCATTATGGCTACACCTTC,CASSLVPGHYGYTF
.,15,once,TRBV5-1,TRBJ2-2,TGCGCCAGCAGCTTGGTCCGTAGGAGCCACGGGGAGCTGTTTTTT,CASSLVRRSHGELFF
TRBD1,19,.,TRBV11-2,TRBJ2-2,TGTGCCAGCAGCCGATCCTCCTATGGGACAGCCTCGAACACCGGGGAGCTGTTTTTT,CASSRSSYGTASNTGELFF
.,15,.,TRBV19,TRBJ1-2,TGTGCCAGTAGTTTTAGGGTAGCCGGAGGGTATGGCTACACCTTC,CASSFRVAGGYGYTF
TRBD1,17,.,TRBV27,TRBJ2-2,TGTGCCAGCAGTTCCCTTCCGACAGGGTGGAGAGCCGGGGAGCTGTTTTTT,CASSSLPTGWRAGELFF
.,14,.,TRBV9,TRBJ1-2,TGTGCCAGCAGCGTAGACATGACAGCCTATGGCTACACCTTC,CASSVDMTAYGYTF
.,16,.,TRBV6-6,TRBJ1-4,TGTGCCAGCACTCGCCCCCAGGGTTCGTCTAATGAAAAACTGTTTTTT,CASTRPQGSSNEKLFF
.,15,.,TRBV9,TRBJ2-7,TGTGCCAGCAGCGTAGTACCCGATTCTAGGCACGAGCAGTACTTC,CASSVVPDSRHEQYF
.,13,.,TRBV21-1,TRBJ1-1,TGTGCCAGCTCTAGGACAGGGGGCACTGAAGCTTTCTTT,CASSRTGGTEAFF
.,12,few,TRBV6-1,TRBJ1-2,TGTGCCAGCAGTGCGGAAGGCGGTGGCTACACCTTC,CASSAEGGGYTF
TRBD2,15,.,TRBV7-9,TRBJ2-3,TGTGCCAGCAGTCTTCTAGCGGGAGAGCACGGATCGCAGTATTTT,CASSLLAGEHGSQYF
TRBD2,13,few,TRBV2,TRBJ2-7,TGTGCCAGCACCCAGCGGGGGGCCTACGAGCAGTACTTC,CASTQRGAYEQYF
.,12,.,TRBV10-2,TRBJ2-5,TGCGCCAGCACCGGGGGTCGGGAGACCCAGTACTTC,CASTGGRETQYF
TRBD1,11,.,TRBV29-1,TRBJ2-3,TGCAGCAACCGGGACAGGGATACGCAGTATTTT,CSNRDRDTQYF
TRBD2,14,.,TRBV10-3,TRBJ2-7,TGTGCCATCAGCCTTAGCGGGGGGGCCTACGAGCAGTACTTC,CAISLSGGAYEQYF
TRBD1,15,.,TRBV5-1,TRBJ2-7,TGCGCCAGCAGCTTGGGGGCAGGGGGCTCCTACGAGCAGTACTTC,CASSLGAGGSYEQYF
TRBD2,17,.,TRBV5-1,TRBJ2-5,TGCGCCAGCAGCACGGGACTAGCGGGACCCCGGGGCGAGACCCAGTACTTC,CASSTGLAGPRGETQYF
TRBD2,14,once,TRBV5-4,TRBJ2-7,TGTGCCAGCAGCTCGGGACTACCCACCTACGAGCAGTACTTC,CASSSGLPTYEQYF
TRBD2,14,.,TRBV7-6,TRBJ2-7,TGTGCCAGCAGCTTATATCCGGGGGGGCCCGAGCAGTACTTC,CASSLYPGGPEQYF
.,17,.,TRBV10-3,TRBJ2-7,TGTGCCATCAGTGAGTCGACGGTGGACAGCGTTCCCCACGAGCAGTACTTC,CAISESTVDSVPHEQYF
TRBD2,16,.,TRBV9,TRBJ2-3,TGTGCCAGCAGCGTAGTAGGCGGGGGGGGGTCAGATACGCAGTATTTT,CASSVVGGGGSDTQYF
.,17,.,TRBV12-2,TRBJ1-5,TGTGCAAGTCGCTTAGTTACTCCGGGACAGGGGAAGCAGCCCCAGCATTTT,CASRLVTPGQGKQPQHF
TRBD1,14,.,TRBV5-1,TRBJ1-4,TGCGCCAGCAGGGGGACAGGGGGCATCGAAAAACTGTTTTTT,CASRGTGGIEKLFF
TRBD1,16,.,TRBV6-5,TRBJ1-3,TGTGCCAGCAGTTACTCGAAGGGGGCTCTCGGAAACACCATATATTTT,CASSYSKGALGNTIYF
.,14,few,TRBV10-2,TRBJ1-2,TGCGCCAGCAGTCCGGGAGTGGGTGTAGGTGGCTACACCTTC,CASSPGVGVGGYTF